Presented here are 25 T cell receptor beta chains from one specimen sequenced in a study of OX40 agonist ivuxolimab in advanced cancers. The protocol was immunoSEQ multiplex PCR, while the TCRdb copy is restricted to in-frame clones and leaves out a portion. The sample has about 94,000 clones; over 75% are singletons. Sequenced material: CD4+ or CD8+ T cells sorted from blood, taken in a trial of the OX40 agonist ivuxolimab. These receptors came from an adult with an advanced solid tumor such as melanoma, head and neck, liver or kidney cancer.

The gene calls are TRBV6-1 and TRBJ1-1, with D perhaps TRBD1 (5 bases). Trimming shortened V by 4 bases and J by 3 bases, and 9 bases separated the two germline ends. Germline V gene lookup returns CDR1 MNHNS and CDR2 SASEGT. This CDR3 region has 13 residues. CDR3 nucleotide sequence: TGTGCCAGCAGTGCCAAGGGGTACACTGAAGCTTTCTTT. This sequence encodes CASSAKGYTEAFF.

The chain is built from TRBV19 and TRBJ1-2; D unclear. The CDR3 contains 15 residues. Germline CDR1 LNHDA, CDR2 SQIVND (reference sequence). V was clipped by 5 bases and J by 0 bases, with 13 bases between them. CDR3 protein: CASSADGLSNYGYTF. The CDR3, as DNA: TGTGCCAGTAGTGCTGACGGACTTTCTAACTATGGCTACACCTTC. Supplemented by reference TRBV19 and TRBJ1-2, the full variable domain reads DGGITQSPKYLFRKEGQNVTLSCEQNLNHDAMYWYRQDPGQGLRLIYYSQIVNDFQKGDIAEGYSVSREKKESFPLTVTSAQKNPTAFYLCASSADGLSNYGYTFGSGTRLTVV.

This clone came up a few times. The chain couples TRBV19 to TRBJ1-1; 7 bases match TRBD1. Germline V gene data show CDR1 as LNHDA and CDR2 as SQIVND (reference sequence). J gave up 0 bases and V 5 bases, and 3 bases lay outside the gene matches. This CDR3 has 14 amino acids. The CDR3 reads CASSAGTVNTEAFF. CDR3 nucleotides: TGTGCCAGTAGTGCCGGGACAGTGAACACTGAAGCTTTCTTT.

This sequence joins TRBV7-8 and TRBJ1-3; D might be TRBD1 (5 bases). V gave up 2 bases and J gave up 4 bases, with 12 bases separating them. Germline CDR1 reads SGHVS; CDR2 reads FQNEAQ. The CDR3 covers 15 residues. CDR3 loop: CASSLSRGQGNTIYF. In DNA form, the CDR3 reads TGTGCCAGCAGCTTATCCCGTGGACAAGGAAACACCATATATTTT.

The DNA of the CDR3 is TGTGCCAGCAGCGTAGCTGAGACTAGCGGGGGGCACCTCGTGCAGTTCTTC. Encoded protein: CASSVAETSGGHLVQFF. This chain uses TRBV9 with TRBJ2-1; 13 nucleotides align to TRBD2. V lost 0 bases and J lost 12; bases outside the gene matches: 12. Looked up from germline, CDR1 is SGDLS and CDR2 is YYNGEE. The CDR3 sequence is 17 residues long.

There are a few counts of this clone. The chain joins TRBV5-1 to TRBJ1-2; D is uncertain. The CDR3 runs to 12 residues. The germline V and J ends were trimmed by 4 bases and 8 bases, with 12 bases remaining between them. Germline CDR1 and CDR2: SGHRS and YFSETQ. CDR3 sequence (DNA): TGCGCCAGCAGCCCAGAGGGCGGAGGCTACACCTTC. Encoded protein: CASSPEGGGYTF.

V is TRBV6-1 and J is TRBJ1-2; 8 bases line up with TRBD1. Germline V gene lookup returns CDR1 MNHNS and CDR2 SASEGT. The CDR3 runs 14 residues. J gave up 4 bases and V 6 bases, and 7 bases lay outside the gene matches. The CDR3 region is CASSRDRGVYGYTF. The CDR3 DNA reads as TGTGCCAGCAGCCGAGACAGGGGCGTCTATGGCTACACCTTC.

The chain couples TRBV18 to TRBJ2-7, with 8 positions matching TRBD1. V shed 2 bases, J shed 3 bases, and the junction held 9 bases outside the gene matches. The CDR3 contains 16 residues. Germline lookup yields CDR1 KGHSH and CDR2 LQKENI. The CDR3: CASSPRTGQAIYEQYF. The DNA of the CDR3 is TGTGCCAGCTCACCAAGAACGGGACAGGCGATCTACGAGCAGTACTTC. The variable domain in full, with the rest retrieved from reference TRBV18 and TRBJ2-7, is NAGVMQNPRHLVRRRGQEARLRCSPMKGHSHVYWYRQLPEEGLKFMVYLQKENIIDESGMPKERFSAEFPKEGPSILRIQQVVRGDSAAYFCASSPRTGQAIYEQYFGPGTRLTVT.

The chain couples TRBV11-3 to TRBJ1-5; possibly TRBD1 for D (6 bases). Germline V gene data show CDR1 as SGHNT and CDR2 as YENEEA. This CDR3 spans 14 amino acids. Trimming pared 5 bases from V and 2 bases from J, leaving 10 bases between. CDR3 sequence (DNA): TGTGCCAGCAGCCCGGCAGGGGGCAATCAGCCCCAGCATTTT. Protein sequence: CASSPAGGNQPQHF.

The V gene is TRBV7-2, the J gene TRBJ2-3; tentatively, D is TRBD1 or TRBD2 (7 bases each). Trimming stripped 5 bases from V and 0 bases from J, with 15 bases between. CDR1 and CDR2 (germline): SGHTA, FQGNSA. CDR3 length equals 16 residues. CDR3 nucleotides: TGTGCCAGCAGCCTCAGACAGGGAGGGAGCACAGATACGCAGTATTTT. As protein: CASSLRQGGSTDTQYF.

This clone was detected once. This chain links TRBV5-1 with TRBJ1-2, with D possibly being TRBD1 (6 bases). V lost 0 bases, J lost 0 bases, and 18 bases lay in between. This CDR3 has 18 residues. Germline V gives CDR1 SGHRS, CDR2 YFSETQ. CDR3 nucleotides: TGCGCCAGCAGCTTGGGCTTGCGGACAGACCAAGCTAACTATGGCTACACCTTC. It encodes CASSLGLRTDQANYGYTF.

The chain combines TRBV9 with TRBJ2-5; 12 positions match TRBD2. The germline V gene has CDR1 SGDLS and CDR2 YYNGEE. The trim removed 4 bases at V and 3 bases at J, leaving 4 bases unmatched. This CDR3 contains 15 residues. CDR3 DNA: TGTGCCAGCAGCCCCCGACTAGCGGGGGAAGAGACCCAGTACTTC. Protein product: CASSPRLAGEETQYF.

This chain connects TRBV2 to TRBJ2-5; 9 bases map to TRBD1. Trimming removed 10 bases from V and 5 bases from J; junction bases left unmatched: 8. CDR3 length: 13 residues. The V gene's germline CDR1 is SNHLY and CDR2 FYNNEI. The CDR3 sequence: CATSGQGTETQYF. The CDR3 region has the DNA TGTGCCACTTCGGGACAGGGAACGGAGACCCAGTACTTC.

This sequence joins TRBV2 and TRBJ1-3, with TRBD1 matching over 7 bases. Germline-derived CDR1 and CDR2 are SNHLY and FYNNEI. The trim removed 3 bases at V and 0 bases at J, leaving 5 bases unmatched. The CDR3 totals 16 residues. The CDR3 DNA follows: TGTGCCAGCAGTGATACCCGGACAGGCTCTGGAAACACCATATATTTT. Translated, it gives CASSDTRTGSGNTIYF.

The CDR3 coding sequence is TGCGCCAGCAGCTTGGAACAGGGGATTACCGGAAACACCATATATTTT. This gives the protein CASSLEQGITGNTIYF. The rearrangement joins TRBV5-1 to TRBJ1-3, with 7 bases identical to TRBD1. Unmatched junction bases numbered 7, after V lost 0 bases and J lost 4 bases. CDR1 is SGHRS and CDR2 is YFSETQ in the germline V gene. The CDR3 totals 16 residues. Together with reference TRBV5-1 and TRBJ1-3, the CDR3 gives the full variable domain: KAGVTQTPRYLIKTRGQQVTLSCSPISGHRSVSWYQQTPGQGLQFLFEYFSETQRNKGNFPGRFSGRQFSNSRSEMNVSTLELGDSALYLCASSLEQGITGNTIYFGEGSWLTVV.

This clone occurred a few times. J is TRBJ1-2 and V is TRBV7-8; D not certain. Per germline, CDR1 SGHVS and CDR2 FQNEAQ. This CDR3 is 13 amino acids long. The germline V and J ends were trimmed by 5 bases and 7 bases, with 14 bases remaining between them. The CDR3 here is CASSIDAGFGYTF. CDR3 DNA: TGTGCCAGCAGCATCGATGCGGGGTTTGGCTACACCTTC.

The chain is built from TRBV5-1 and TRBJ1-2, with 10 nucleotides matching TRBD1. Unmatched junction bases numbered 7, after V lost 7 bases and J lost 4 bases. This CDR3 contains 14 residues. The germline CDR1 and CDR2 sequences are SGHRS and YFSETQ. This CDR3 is CASWFGTGAYGYTF. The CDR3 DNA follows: TGCGCCAGCTGGTTCGGGACAGGGGCCTATGGCTACACCTTC.

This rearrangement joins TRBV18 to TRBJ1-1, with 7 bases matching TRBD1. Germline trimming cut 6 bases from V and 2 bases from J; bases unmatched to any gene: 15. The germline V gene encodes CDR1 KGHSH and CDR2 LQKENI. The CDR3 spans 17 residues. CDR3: CASSQGGPGTANTEAFF. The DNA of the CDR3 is TGTGCCAGCTCTCAAGGGGGACCCGGGACAGCAAACACTGAAGCTTTCTTT.

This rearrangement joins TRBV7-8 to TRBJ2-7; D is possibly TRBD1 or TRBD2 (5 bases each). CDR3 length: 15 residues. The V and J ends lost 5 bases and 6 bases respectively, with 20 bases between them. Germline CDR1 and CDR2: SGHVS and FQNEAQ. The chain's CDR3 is CASSVGPPSLTEQYF. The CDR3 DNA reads TGTGCCAGCAGCGTGGGACCACCTTCCCTGACCGAGCAGTACTTC.

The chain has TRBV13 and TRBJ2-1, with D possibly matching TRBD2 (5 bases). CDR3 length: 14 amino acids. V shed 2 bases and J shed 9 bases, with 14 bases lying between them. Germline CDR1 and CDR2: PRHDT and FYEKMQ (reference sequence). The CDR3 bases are TGTGCCAGCAGCTTAAGAGGGATCGCGGGTGAGCAGTTCTTC. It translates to CASSLRGIAGEQFF.

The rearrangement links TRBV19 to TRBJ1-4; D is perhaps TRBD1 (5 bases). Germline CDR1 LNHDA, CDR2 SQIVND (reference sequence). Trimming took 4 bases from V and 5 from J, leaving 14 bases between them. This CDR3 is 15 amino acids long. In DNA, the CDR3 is TGTGCCAGTAGTAGGGGGAGACAGCCAAATGAAAAACTGTTTTTT. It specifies CASSRGRQPNEKLFF.

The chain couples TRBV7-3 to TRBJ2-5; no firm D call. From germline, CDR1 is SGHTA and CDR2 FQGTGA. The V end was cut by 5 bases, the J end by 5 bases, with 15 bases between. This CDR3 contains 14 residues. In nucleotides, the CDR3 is TGTGCCAGCAGCCAAATTGGCGTACCGGAGACCCAGTACTTC. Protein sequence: CASSQIGVPETQYF.

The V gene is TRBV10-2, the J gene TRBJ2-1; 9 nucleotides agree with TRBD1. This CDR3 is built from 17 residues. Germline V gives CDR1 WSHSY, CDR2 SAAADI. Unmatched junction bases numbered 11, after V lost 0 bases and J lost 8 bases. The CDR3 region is CASSESKLGQGYDEQFF. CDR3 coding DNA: TGCGCCAGCAGTGAGTCGAAGTTGGGACAGGGTTACGATGAGCAGTTCTTC.

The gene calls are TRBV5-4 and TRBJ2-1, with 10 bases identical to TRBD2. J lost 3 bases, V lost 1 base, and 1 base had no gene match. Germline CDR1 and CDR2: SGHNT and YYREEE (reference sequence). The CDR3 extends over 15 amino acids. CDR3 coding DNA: TGTGCCAGCAGCTTGCCTAGCGGGGGCTACAATGAGCAGTTCTTC. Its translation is CASSLPSGGYNEQFF.

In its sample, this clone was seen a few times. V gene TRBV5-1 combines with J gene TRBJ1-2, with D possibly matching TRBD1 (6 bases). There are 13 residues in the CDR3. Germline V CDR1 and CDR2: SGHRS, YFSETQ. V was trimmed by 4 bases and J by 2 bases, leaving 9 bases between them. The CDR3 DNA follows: TGCGCCAGCAGCGGGGACAAGAACTATGGCTACACCTTC. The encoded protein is CASSGDKNYGYTF.